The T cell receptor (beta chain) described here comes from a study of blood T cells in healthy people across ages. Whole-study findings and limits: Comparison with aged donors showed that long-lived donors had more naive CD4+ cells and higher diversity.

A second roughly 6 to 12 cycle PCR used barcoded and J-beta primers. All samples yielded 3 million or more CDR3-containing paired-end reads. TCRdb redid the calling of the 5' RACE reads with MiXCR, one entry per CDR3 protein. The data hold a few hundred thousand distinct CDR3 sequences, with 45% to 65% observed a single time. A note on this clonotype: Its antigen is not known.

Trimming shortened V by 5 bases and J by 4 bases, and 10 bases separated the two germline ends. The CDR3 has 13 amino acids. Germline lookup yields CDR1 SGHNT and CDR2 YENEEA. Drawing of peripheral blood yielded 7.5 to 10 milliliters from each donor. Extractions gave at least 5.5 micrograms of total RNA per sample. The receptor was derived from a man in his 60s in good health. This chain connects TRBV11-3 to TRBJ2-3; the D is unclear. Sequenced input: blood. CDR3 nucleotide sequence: TGTGCCAGCAGCGAAGGATCCTCAGATACGCAGTATTTT. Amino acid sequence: CASSEGSSDTQYF.